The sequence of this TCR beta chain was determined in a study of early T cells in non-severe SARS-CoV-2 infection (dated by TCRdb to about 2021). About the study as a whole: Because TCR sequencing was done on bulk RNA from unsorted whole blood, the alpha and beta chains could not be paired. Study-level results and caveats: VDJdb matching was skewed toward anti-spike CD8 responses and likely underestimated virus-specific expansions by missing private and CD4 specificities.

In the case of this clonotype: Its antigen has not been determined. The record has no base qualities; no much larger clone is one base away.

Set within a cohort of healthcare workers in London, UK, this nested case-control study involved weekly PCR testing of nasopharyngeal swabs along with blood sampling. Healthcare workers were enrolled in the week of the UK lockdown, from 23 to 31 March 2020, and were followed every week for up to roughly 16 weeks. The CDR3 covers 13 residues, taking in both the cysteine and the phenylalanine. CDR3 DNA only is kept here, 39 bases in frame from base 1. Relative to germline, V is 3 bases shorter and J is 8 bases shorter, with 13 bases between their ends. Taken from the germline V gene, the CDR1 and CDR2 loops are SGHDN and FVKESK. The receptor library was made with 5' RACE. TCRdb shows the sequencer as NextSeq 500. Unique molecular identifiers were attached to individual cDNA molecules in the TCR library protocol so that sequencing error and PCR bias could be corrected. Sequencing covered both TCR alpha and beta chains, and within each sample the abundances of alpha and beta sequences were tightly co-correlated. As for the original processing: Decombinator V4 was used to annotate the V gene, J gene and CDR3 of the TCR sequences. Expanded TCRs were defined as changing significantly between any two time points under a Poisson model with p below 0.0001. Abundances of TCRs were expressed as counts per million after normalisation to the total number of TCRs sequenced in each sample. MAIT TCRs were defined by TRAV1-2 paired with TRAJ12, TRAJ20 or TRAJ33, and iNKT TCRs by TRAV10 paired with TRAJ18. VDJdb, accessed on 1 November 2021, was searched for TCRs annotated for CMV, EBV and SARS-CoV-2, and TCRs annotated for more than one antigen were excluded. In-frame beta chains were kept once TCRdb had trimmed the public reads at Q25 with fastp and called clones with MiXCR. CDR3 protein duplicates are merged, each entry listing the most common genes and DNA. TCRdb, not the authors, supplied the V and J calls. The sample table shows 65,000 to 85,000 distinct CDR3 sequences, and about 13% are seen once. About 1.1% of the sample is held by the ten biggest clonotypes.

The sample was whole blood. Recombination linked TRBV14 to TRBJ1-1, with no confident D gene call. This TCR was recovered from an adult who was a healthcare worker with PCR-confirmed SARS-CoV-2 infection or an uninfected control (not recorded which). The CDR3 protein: CASSHGRFSEAFF. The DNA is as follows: TGTGCCAGCAGCCATGGGCGCTTCTCCGAAGCTTTCTTT. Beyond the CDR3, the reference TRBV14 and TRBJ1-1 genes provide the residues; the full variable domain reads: EAGVTQFPSHSVIEKGQTVTLRCDPISGHDNLYWYRRVMGKEIKFLLHFVKESKQDESGMPNNRFLAERTGGTYSTLKVQPAELEDSGVYFCASSHGRFSEAFFGQGTRLTVV.